The present TCR beta chain was sequenced within a study of immunodeficiency (dated by TCRdb to between 2017 and 2020). For the wider study: The repertoires were analyzed to search for VDJ recombination defects and oligoclonality. Study-wide conclusions, independent of this receptor: In the entropy comparisons of patients against healthy controls, patients were shown as n=3 (open circles), and an effect of thymic development was suggested only as a possibility. V-J pairing and productive entropy in CD4+ T cells appeared similar in patients and controls. Severe oligoclonality, judged by top-100 and total clonotype frequencies, was seen in patient CD8+ but not CD4+ T cells.

The germline ends are 10 bases apart after V is trimmed by 3 bases and J by 1 base. The CDR3 covers 14 residues, taking in both the cysteine and the phenylalanine. The read is trimmed to its CDR3 DNA, 42 bases read in frame from base 1. Taken from the germline V gene, the CDR1 and CDR2 loops are SGHDT and YYEEEE. Patients had fewer naive CD4 and especially CD8 T cells, with expanded effector memory subpopulations. CD3+CD4+ T cells were sorted from fresh PBMCs before TCR sequencing. Genomic DNA was extracted using the QIAamp DNA Blood Mini Kit and was submitted for immunoSEQ repertoire analysis. CDR3 regions were amplified by multiplex PCR from a standard quantity of genomic DNA template. An Illumina platform was used to sequence the PCR products. In the paper's pipeline: Sequences were aligned to a reference, with V, D and J gene definitions taken from IMGT. A nearest-neighbor clustering algorithm merged closely related sequences to remove PCR and sequencing errors. V, D and J usage was examined in productive unique and total sequences using ImmunoSEQ Analyzer tools along with R version 3.6.1. TCRdb provides this immuneACCESS table in a form limited to in-frame rearrangements. Some clones are lacking; in checked studies, under half of them reflect an unresolved V gene, and why the rest are absent is not known. V and J calls and clone size come straight from that table; D and trimming were deduced from the DNA. For this sample there are some 2,500 clones; 86% appear just once. Roughly a fifth of the sample comes from the top ten.

For this clone: This clone's antigen is unknown. Within one base of it there is no much larger clone, and no base qualities were kept.

Sequencing was performed on CD4+ T cells from blood. The V and J segments used are TRBV5-6 and TRBJ1-1, with TRBD1 perhaps the D gene, on 5 matching bases. The TCR originated in a woman in her late teens or twenties with POLD1 deficiency. In nucleotides, the sequence is TGTGCCAGCAGCTCTGGGGACCGGAACACTGAAGCTTTCTTT. Translated, this gives CASSSGDRNTEAFF.